This T cell receptor (beta chain) was sequenced for a study of T-cell reconstitution after alpha-beta-depleted transplantation in children. Study-wide results and limits: Several hundred expanded graft clones reportedly supplied alpha-beta T cells about two months after transplant. Newly produced T cells mostly accounted for T-cell counts and diversity one year post-transplant. Certain patients had high TCRbeta diversity at day 60, and it came from recipient T cells and thymic progenitors that survived.

About this clonotype itself: The antigen remains unidentified.

V was cut by 7 bases and J by 2 bases, with 15 bases left in between. The CDR3 consists of 15 residues. Germline-derived CDR1 and CDR2 are MRHNA and SNTAGT. Molecular barcoding with unique molecular identifiers was used for the TCRbeta library. Each CDR3 protein gets one entry after TCRdb re-called the PCR reads with MiXCR. The top ten hold approximately 2.5% of the sample, which has more than 200,000 distinct CDR3 sequences, about 26% seen once. The source material was PBMCs, sampled before TCRalphabeta/CD19-depleted stem cell transplant. The clonotype was recovered from a girl aged 2-9 years with Fanconi anemia, due to receive a stem cell transplant. V is TRBV6-4 and J is TRBJ2-1; no clear D. CDR3 bases: TGTGCCAGCACCCCATCTCCCCGGCCCTACAATGAGCAGTTCTTC. It codes for CASTPSPRPYNEQFF.